The clone carrying this T cell receptor beta chain occurred a few times. Its antigen is undetermined. The data belong to a study of T-cell memory formation after mild COVID-19. Whole-study results and caveats: Cross-reactive memory seemingly joined, as some responding clones were found in pre-infection memory.

Constant-segment primers and 5'RACE yielded cDNA libraries for TCR alpha and TCR beta, each carrying sample barcodes and UMIs. Using its own MiXCR run on the 5' RACE reads, TCRdb lists one record per CDR3 protein. The repertoire has a few hundred thousand distinct CDR3 sequences, 21% of them found once; the top ten carry 9.5% to 15%. Trimming removed 3 bases at V and 0 bases at J, with 12 bases between. The CDR3 runs to 16 residues. The rearrangement links TRBV12-3 or TRBV12-4 to TRBJ1-5; the D is unclear. The receptor was isolated from an adult woman who had mild COVID-19 (a few samples of this study predate the infection). Cell type and time point are not known. The sequenced sample was PBMCs or a T cell subset sorted from them (not recorded which). CDR3 in amino acids: CASSLSAVNSNQPQHF. The CDR3, as DNA: TGTGCCAGCAGTTTGAGTGCTGTGAATAGCAATCAGCCCCAGCATTTT.